Each of the 6 T cell receptor beta chains below was sequenced from the same sample in a study of molecular identifiers for immune sequencing clone quantification (dated by TCRdb to about 2018). Library method: PCR. TCRdb names Illumina MiSeq as the instrument used. The public sequencing data were trimmed at Q25 with fastp and processed into clonotypes with MiXCR by TCRdb, which kept only in-frame beta chains. Entries that share a CDR3 protein sequence are merged under the most common genes and DNA. This sample lists about 40,000 distinct CDR3 sequences; under 20% were detected once. Of the sample, about 7% is held by the ten largest clones. Sequenced: naive CD8+ T cells from blood, with Jurkat cell RNA spiked in. What this sample's cell subset or site label stands for: FACS-sorted CD8+CD4-CCR7+CD45RA+ naive T cells. The source of these receptors is a human donor in good health. Some libraries in this study had Jurkat cell RNA spiked in.

This clonotype was counted between two and nine times. This may be a read error, as it is one base from a much larger clone. CDR3 residues: CASSFTGNGQFF. CDR3 DNA sequence: TGTGCCAGCAGCTTTACCGGGAATGGGCAGTTCTTC. The chain employs TRBV7-2 and TRBJ2-1; a weak D match, TRBD2 (5 bases). The CDR3 runs 12 residues. In germline, CDR1 is SGHTA, CDR2 FQGNSA.

This clonotype has ten or more counts. The chain links TRBV11-2 to TRBJ2-7; 8 bases match TRBD2. Germline V gene lookup returns CDR1 SGHAT and CDR2 FQNNGV. The CDR3 has 14 residues. V was pared by 4 bases and J by 2 bases, with 4 bases of the junction left unmatched. CDR3 nucleotides: TGTGCCAGCAGCTCCTTAGCGGGGACCTACGAGCAGTACTTC. Translation: CASSSLAGTYEQYF.

This clonotype was detected ten times or more. The V gene is TRBV7-6, the J gene TRBJ2-7; D is perhaps TRBD2 (7 bases). The CDR3 runs 16 residues. V lost 1 base and J lost 2, with 15 bases in between. Germline loops: CDR1 SGHVS, CDR2 FNYEAQ. CDR3 DNA: TGTGCCAGCAGCTTAGGGGGGGGCAGACCTACCTACGAGCAGTACTTC. This encodes CASSLGGGRPTYEQYF.

In regard to this clonotype: A much larger clone lies one base from this, so it may be a read error. This sequence joins TRBV6-5 and TRBJ1-1; D gene ambiguous. Germline V CDR1 and CDR2: MNHEY, SVGAGI. The CDR3 contains 14 residues. V lost 2 bases and J 2 bases, leaving 9 bases between the germline ends. Written as DNA, the CDR3 is TGTGCCAGCAGTTACAGGTTCTTTAACACTGAAGCTTTCTTT. Its translation: CASSYRFFNTEAFF.

Many counts were recorded for this clonotype. Because the CDR3's place on the DNA is in doubt, the DNA is left out and the CDR3 is given as listed by TCRdb. This chain joins TRBV5-6 and TRBJ2-7; the table names TRBD1, a call not compared with the DNA. The length of the CDR3 is 12 amino acids, counting both ends. In germline, CDR1 is SGHDT, CDR2 YYEEEE. The CDR3 protein is CASSLVGTGTCF.

There are many counts of this clonotype. The gene calls are TRBV6-1 and TRBJ2-7, with a tentative D call TRBD2 (6 bases). The CDR3 contains 15 residues. CDR1 is MNHNS and CDR2 is SASEGT in the germline V gene. The V end lost 4 bases, the J end lost 1 base, and 14 bases lay between the germline ends. The CDR3 loop is CASSASPGRSYEQYF. In DNA, the CDR3 is TGTGCCAGCAGTGCCTCACCGGGGAGGTCCTACGAGCAGTACTTC.